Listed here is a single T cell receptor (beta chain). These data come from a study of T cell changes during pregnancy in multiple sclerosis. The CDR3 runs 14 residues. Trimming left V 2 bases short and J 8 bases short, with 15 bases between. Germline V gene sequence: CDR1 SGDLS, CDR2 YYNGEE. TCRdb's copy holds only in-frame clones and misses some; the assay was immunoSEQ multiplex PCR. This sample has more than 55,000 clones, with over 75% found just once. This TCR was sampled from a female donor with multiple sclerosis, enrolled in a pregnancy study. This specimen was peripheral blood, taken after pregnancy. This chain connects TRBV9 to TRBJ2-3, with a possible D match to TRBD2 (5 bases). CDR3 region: CASSVGPREGTQYF. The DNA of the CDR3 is TGTGCCAGCAGCGTGGGCCCGAGAGAGGGTACGCAGTATTTT. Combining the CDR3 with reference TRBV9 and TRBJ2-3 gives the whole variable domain DSGVTQTPKHLITATGQRVTLRCSPRSGDLSVYWYQQSLDQGLQFLIQYYNGEERAKGNILERFSAQQFPDLHSELNLSSLELGDSALYFCASSVGPREGTQYFGPGTRLTVL.